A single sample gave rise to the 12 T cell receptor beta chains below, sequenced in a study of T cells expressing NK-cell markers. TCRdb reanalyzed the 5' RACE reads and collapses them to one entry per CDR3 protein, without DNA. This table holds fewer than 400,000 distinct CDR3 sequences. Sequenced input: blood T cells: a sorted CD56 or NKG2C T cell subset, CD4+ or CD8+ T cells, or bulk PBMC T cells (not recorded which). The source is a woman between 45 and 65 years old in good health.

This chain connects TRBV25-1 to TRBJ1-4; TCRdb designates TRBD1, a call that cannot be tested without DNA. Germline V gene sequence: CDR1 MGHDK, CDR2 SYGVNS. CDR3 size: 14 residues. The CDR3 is CASSLQTGREKLFF.

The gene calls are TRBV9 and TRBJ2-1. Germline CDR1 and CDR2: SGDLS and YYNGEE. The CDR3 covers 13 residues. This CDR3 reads CASSANQDNEQFF. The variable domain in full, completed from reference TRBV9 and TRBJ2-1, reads DSGVTQTPKHLITATGQRVTLRCSPRSGDLSVYWYQQSLDQGLQFLIQYYNGEERAKGNILERFSAQQFPDLHSELNLSSLELGDSALYFCASSANQDNEQFFGPGTRLTVL.

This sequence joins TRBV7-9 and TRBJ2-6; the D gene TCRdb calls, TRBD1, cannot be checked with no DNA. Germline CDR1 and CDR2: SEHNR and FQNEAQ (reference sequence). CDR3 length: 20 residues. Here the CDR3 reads CASSSISGTGGLSGANVLTF.

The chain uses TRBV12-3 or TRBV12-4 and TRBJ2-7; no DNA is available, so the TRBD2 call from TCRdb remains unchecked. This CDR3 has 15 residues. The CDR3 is CASSLAGSRSYEQYF.

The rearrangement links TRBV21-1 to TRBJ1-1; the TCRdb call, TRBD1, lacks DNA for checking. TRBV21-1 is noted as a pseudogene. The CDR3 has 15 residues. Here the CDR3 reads CASSNGREHQQEAFF.

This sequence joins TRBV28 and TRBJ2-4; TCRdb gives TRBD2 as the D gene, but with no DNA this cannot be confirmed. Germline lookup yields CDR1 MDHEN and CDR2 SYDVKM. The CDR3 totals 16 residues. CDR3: CASVGLGGRAKNIQYF.

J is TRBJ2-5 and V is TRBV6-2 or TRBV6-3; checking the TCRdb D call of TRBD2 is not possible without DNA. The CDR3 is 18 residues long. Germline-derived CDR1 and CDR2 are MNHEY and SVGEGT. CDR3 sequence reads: CASTSLLPGLAGVETQYF.

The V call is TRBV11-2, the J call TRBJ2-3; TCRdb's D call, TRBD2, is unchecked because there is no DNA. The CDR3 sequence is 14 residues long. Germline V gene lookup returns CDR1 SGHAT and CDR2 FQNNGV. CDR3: CASSLEVAGNTQYF.

CDR3: CASSLMAGNPPQHF. The gene calls are TRBV5-1 and TRBJ1-5; TCRdb's D call, TRBD1, is unchecked because there is no DNA. Germline V gives CDR1 SGHRS, CDR2 YFSETQ. The CDR3 runs 14 residues.

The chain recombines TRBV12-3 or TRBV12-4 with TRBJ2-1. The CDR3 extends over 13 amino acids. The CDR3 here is CASSLYRSTSPFF.

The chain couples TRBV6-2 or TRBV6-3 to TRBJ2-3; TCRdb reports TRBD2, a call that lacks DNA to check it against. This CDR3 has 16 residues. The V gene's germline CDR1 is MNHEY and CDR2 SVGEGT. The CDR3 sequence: CASSYAFGSVTDTQYF.

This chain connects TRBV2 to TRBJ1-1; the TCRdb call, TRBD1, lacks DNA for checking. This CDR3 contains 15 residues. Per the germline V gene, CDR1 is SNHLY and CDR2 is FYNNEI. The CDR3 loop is CASRFFTGGNTEAFF.